This TCR beta chain was sequenced during a study of human T cells and chemical hapten exposure. Study-wide findings and caveats: Because they had alopecia, donors may respond immunologically unlike healthy people.

The study's library attached unique molecular identifiers to single cDNA molecules. In the authors' workflow: Per-sample TCR counts ranged from about 23,224 to 690,600, median roughly 98,000. Each CDR3 protein is one row after TCRdb ran MiXCR on the RACE reads. TCRdb assigned the V and J calls; the authors' analysis was not used. The sample has about 380,000 distinct CDR3 sequences, approximately 5.1% seen once. The germline V gene has CDR1 GTSNPN and CDR2 SVGIG (reference sequence). The CDR3 loop spans 14 amino acids. Trimming took off 0 bases at V and 0 bases at J, with 8 bases between the two ends. On this clonotype itself: Antigen specificity is unknown.

Time point of the sample: pre-sensitization, week 0. This sample's treatment: therapeutic diphenylcyclopropenone sensitization with weekly scalp DPC. Donation of samples came from alopecia patients who were 18 to 70 years old and suitable for DPC. This chain joins TRBV30 and TRBJ1-2; D call uncertain. The source material was whole blood, sampled in connection with sensitization to the hapten diphenylcyclopropenone (DPC). The clonotype comes from a woman aged 45-65 years with alopecia areata. Some clones in this sample may be carry-over from other donors' samples. The CDR3 nucleotides are TGTGCCTGGAGTGTAAAAGGATCTAACTATGGCTACACCTTC. Its protein product is CAWSVKGSNYGYTF.